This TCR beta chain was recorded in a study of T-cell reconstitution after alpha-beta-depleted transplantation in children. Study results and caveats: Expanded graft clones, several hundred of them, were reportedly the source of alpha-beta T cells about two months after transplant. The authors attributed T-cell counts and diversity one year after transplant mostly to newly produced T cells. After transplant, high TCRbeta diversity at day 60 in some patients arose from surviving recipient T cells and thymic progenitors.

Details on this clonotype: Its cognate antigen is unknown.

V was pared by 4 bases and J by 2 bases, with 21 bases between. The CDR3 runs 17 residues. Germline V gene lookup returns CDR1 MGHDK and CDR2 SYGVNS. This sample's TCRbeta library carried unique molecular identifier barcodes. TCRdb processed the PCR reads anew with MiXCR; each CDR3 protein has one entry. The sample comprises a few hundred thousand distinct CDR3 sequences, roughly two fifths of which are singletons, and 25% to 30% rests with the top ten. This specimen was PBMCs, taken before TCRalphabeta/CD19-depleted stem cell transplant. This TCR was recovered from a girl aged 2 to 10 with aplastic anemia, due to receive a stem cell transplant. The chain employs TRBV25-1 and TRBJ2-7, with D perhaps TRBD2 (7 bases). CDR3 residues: CASSGWGGPSNTYEQYF. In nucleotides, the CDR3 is TGTGCCAGCAGTGGCTGGGGGGGCCCGTCGAATACCTACGAGCAGTACTTC.